The 16 T cell receptor beta chains in this list originate from one sample, sequenced in a study of sequential checkpoint blockade in melanoma. Libraries were prepared by immunoSEQ multiplex PCR; TCRdb keeps only in-frame clonotypes and omits some of them. The sample comprises over 15,000 clones, around 70% of which are singletons, and over 10% rests with the top ten. As to treatment: randomized to nivolumab then ipilimumab (arm A) or the reverse (arm B). This specimen consisted of CD8+ T cells sorted from blood (inferred from file names), obtained from a patient given nivolumab and ipilimumab in sequence. These receptors were taken from a human donor with melanoma.

The chain carries TRBV10-3 and TRBJ1-6; 7 nucleotides match TRBD1. This CDR3 spans 16 amino acids. Trimming took 5 bases from V and 3 from J; bases not matched to a gene: 7. CDR1 ENHRY and CDR2 SYGVKD come from the germline V gene. The CDR3 reads CAISLTDRDYNSPLHF. The DNA of the CDR3 is TGTGCCATCAGTTTAACTGACAGGGACTATAATTCACCCCTCCACTTT.

The genes are TRBV9 and TRBJ2-7; possible D gene TRBD2, 6 bases. The CDR3 consists of 15 residues. The germline V gene encodes CDR1 SGDLS and CDR2 YYNGEE. V lost 0 bases, J lost 2 bases, and 12 bases lay in between. CDR3 sequence: CASSVAEGFTYEQYF. In nucleotides, the CDR3 is TGTGCCAGCAGCGTAGCGGAGGGGTTCACCTACGAGCAGTACTTC.

The CDR3: CASSRQSSYEQYF. CDR3 coding DNA: TGTGCCAGCAGCAGACAGAGCTCCTACGAGCAGTACTTC. V usage is TRBV13 and J usage is TRBJ2-7; D possibly corresponds to TRBD1 (5 bases). V lost 5 bases to trimming and J lost 0 bases, with 8 bases between them. This CDR3 is built from 13 residues. From germline, CDR1 is PRHDT and CDR2 FYEKMQ (reference sequence).

This rearrangement joins TRBV2 to TRBJ1-1; no definite D call. Germline CDR1 SNHLY, CDR2 FYNNEI. There are 12 residues in the CDR3. Deletions cut 2 bases from V and 3 bases from J, with 4 bases between. CDR3 nucleotides: TGTGCCAGCAGTGAATCCTACACTGAAGCTTTCTTT. Amino acids: CASSESYTEAFF. Combining the CDR3 with reference TRBV2 and TRBJ1-1 gives the whole variable domain EPEVTQTPSHQVTQMGQEVILRCVPISNHLYFYWYRQILGQKVEFLVSFYNNEISEKSEIFDDQFSVERPDGSNFTLKIRSTKLEDSAMYFCASSESYTEAFFGQGTRLTVV.

The rearrangement uses TRBV5-4 and TRBJ2-3; D gene unclear. The CDR3 length is 15 residues. Germline V gives CDR1 SGHNT, CDR2 YYREEE (reference sequence). Trimming took 0 bases from V and 0 from J, leaving 8 bases between them. CDR3 DNA: TGTGCCAGCAGCTTGGTGGCGGCTAGCACAGATACGCAGTATTTT. It is translated as CASSLVAASTDTQYF.

The rearrangement uses TRBV2 and TRBJ2-7, with 8 positions matching TRBD2. The CDR3 totals 14 residues. CDR1 SNHLY and CDR2 FYNNEI come from the germline V gene. The ends lost 6 bases at V and 6 bases at J; junction bases unmatched: 10. The CDR3 nucleotides are TGTGCCAGCAGGGAGAGCGGGAGCGGCGGCGAGCAGTACTTC. Translating gives CASRESGSGGEQYF.

This clone was observed a handful of times. The CDR3 DNA is TGCGCCAGCAGCCAAGGTGTTGGGGCCTTCAATGAGCAGTTCTTC. Its protein is CASSQGVGAFNEQFF. J is TRBJ2-1 and V is TRBV4-3; tentative D call: TRBD1 (5 bases). The germline V gene encodes CDR1 LGHNA and CDR2 YSLEER. The CDR3 sequence is 15 residues long. V lost 1 base and J lost 6, with 13 bases in between.

This clone was detected a few times. The chain recombines TRBV5-6 with TRBJ1-2, with D uncertain. V was trimmed by 4 bases and J by 4 bases, leaving 11 bases between them. The CDR3 runs to 13 residues. Germline CDR1 reads SGHDT; CDR2 reads YYEEEE. The CDR3 nucleotides are TGTGCCAGCAGCCCTGTGTGGGCCTATGGCTACACCTTC. It is translated as CASSPVWAYGYTF. The entire variable domain, with the rest obtained from reference TRBV5-6 and TRBJ1-2, is as follows: DAGVTQSPTHLIKTRGQQVTLRCSPKSGHDTVSWYQQALGQGPQFIFQYYEEEERQRGNFPDRFSGHQFPNYSSELNVNALLLGDSALYLCASSPVWAYGYTFGSGTRLTVV.

CDR3 amino acids: CASSLGGTNTEAFF. CDR3 sequence (DNA): TGTGCCAGCAGCTTAGGGGGGACAAACACTGAAGCTTTCTTT. J is TRBJ1-1 and V is TRBV7-9; tentatively, D is TRBD1 (6 bases). The V gene lost 1 base and the J gene lost 2 bases, with 8 bases spanning the gap. Germline V gene sequence: CDR1 SEHNR, CDR2 FQNEAQ (reference sequence). The CDR3 is 14 amino acids.

The V and J genes are TRBV27 and TRBJ1-1; 9 bases map to TRBD1. The CDR3 extends over 14 amino acids. Trimming removed 6 bases from V and 4 bases from J; junction bases left unmatched: 6. Germline-derived CDR1 and CDR2 are MNHEY and SMNVEV (reference sequence). The CDR3 sequence is CASSLTGGLTEAFF. In nucleotides, the CDR3 is TGTGCCAGCAGCCTTACAGGGGGCCTCACTGAAGCTTTCTTT.

V usage is TRBV4-1 and J usage is TRBJ2-7; 7 bases line up with TRBD2. Germline CDR1 MGHRA, CDR2 YSYEKL. V lost 0 bases and J lost 2; bases outside the gene matches: 13. The CDR3 is 18 residues long. The CDR3 here is CASSQDREWEGWAYEQYF. The CDR3, as DNA: TGCGCCAGCAGCCAAGATCGGGAGTGGGAGGGCTGGGCCTACGAGCAGTACTTC.

V is TRBV4-1 and J is TRBJ1-4, with 9 bases lining up with TRBD1. The CDR3 is 17 amino acids. The germline gives CDR1 MGHRA, CDR2 YSYEKL. The V gene end was trimmed by 0 bases and the J gene end by 7 bases; junction bases not matched to a gene: 9. In DNA, the CDR3 is TGCGCCAGCAGCCAAGAAGGGACAGGGCTAGTTCCTGAAAAACTGTTTTTT. Protein: CASSQEGTGLVPEKLFF.

This CDR3 is CASSTRLATEYWYLGTDTQYF. The CDR3 nucleotides read TGTGCCAGCAGCACACGACTAGCGACTGAATATTGGTACCTCGGCACAGATACGCAGTATTTT. The V and J genes are TRBV13 and TRBJ2-3, with 8 bases lining up with TRBD2. The germline gives CDR1 PRHDT, CDR2 FYEKMQ (reference sequence). Losses at the gene ends were 5 bases for V and 1 base for J; bases not matched to a gene: 23. The CDR3 loop spans 21 amino acids.

This clone occurred a few times. One end of the junction fails to match germline, which may point to a read error. This sequence joins TRBV29-1 and TRBJ2-7, with TRBD2 as a possible D gene (5 bases). The germline gives CDR1 SQVTM, CDR2 ANQGSEA. The CDR3 consists of 14 residues. Here the CDR3 reads CSVEGRNRPYEQYF. The CDR3 bases are TGCAGCGTCGAAGGGAGAAACCGGCCCTACGAGCAGTACTTC.

Points on this clone: One end of the junction is discordant with germline, which a read error may explain. This chain links TRBV30 with TRBJ2-7; 9 nucleotides align to TRBD1. Germline assignment: CDR1 GTSNPN and CDR2 SVGIG (reference sequence). This CDR3 spans 12 amino acids. The CDR3 loop is CAWTGVHYEQYF. The CDR3, as DNA: TGTGCGTGGACAGGGGTTCACTACGAGCAGTACTTC. Variable domain in full (rest from reference TRBV30 and TRBJ2-7): SQTIHQWPATLVQPVGSPLSLECTVEGTSNPNLYWYRQAAGRGLQLLFYSVGIGQISSEVPQNLSASRPQDRQFILSSKKLLLSDSGFYLCAWTGVHYEQYFGPGTRLTVT.

This rearrangement joins TRBV29-1 to TRBJ1-2; D may be TRBD1 (6 bases). CDR3 length: 13 residues. Germline CDR1 is SQVTM and CDR2 is ANQGSEA. Trimming took off 3 bases at V and 0 bases at J, with 8 bases between the two ends. The CDR3: CSVEPGANYGYTF. CDR3 DNA sequence: TGCAGCGTTGAGCCAGGGGCTAACTATGGCTACACCTTC.